This T cell receptor beta chain comes out of a study of cytomegalovirus exposure and HLA in healthy donors. Trimming stripped 0 bases from V and 6 bases from J, with 12 bases between. The CDR3 is 15 residues long. CDR1 MGHRA and CDR2 YSYEKL come from the germline V gene. Assay: immunoSEQ multiplex PCR; the TCRdb copy retains only in-frame clones and omits some. The repertoire has 200,000 to 250,000 clones, over 80% of them found once; the top ten carry about 14%. Points on this clone: Its antigen is unknown.

Study findings and constraints: Reports credit the classifier with highly specific, highly sensitive diagnosis of cytomegalovirus status. One later analysis, an examination of the 100 to 150 validation repertoires, found that first-cohort TCR clusters tended to co-occur in them.

The source of this sequence is a woman in her twenties or thirties in good health and CMV-seropositive. Material for sequencing was PBMCs. V is TRBV4-1 and J is TRBJ2-1; unclear D gene. The CDR3 here is CASSQDVGSRNEQFF. CDR3 bases: TGCGCCAGCAGCCAAGACGTAGGCAGCCGCAATGAGCAGTTCTTC.